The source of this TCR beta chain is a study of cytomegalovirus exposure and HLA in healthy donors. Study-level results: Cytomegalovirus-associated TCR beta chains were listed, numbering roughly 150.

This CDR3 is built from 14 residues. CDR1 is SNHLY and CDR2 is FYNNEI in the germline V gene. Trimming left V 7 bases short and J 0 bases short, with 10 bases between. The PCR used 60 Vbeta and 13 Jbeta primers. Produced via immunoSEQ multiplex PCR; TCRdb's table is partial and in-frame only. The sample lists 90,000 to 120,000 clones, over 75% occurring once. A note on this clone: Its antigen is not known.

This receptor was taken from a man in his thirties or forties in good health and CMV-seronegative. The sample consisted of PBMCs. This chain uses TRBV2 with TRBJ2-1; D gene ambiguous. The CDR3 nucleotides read TGTGCCAGCACCCCGACAAGCTCCTACAATGAGCAGTTCTTC. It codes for CASTPTSSYNEQFF.